A single sample is the source of the 24 T cell receptor beta chains below, sequenced in a study of OX40 agonist ivuxolimab in advanced cancers. Sequencing used immunoSEQ multiplex PCR; TCRdb keeps in-frame clones, though not all of them. The table lists approximately 69,000 clones, less than 90% of them singletons. Specimen: CD4+ or CD8+ T cells sorted from blood, collected in a trial of the OX40 agonist ivuxolimab. The source is an adult with an advanced solid tumor such as melanoma, head and neck, liver or kidney cancer.

V gene TRBV27 combines with J gene TRBJ2-3, with 7 bases lining up with TRBD1. The CDR3 is 15 residues long. The germline V gene has CDR1 MNHEY and CDR2 SMNVEV (reference sequence). Losses at the gene ends were 0 bases for V and 1 base for J; bases not matched to a gene: 1. CDR3 region: CASSLSGGGTDTQYF. As DNA, the CDR3 is TGTGCCAGCAGTTTATCAGGGGGCGGCACAGATACGCAGTATTTT.

The V and J genes are TRBV29-1 and TRBJ1-3; D is unclear. The CDR3 extends over 13 amino acids. V gave up 7 bases and J gave up 4 bases, with 14 bases separating them. The germline V gene has CDR1 SQVTM and CDR2 ANQGSEA. The CDR3 loop is CSALMWVGNTIYF. The CDR3 bases are TGCAGCGCCTTAATGTGGGTCGGAAACACCATATATTTT.

On this clone: Other DNA sequences from this sample encode an identical CDR3 as well. The chain uses TRBV9 and TRBJ2-3; possible D gene TRBD2, 5 bases. Trimming took off 0 bases at V and 1 base at J, with 9 bases between the two ends. This CDR3 region has 15 residues. Germline CDR1 is SGDLS and CDR2 is YYNGEE. The CDR3, as DNA: TGTGCCAGCAGCGTAGATGGTAGCGGCACAGATACGCAGTATTTT. This codes for CASSVDGSGTDTQYF.

This clone has just one count. V gene TRBV9 combines with J gene TRBJ2-5; D is unresolved. CDR1 SGDLS and CDR2 YYNGEE come from the germline V gene. This CDR3 contains 15 residues. With 1 base removed from V and 4 bases from J, the gap between germline ends came to 14 bases. The CDR3 loop is CASSVIGGLGETQYF. CDR3 sequence (DNA): TGTGCCAGCAGCGTAATCGGTGGGCTTGGAGAGACCCAGTACTTC.

This chain links TRBV2 with TRBJ2-2; D is perhaps TRBD2 (5 bases). The CDR3 is 13 residues long. Between the trimmed V and J ends, which lost 6 bases and 4 bases, there was a span of 9 bases. Per the germline V gene, CDR1 is SNHLY and CDR2 is FYNNEI. As DNA, the CDR3 is TGTGCCAGCAGGGAGGCTCCCACCGGGGAGCTGTTTTTT. Translating gives CASREAPTGELFF. Using reference TRBV2 and TRBJ2-2 for the parts outside the CDR3, the full variable domain is EPEVTQTPSHQVTQMGQEVILRCVPISNHLYFYWYRQILGQKVEFLVSFYNNEISEKSEIFDDQFSVERPDGSNFTLKIRSTKLEDSAMYFCASREAPTGELFFGEGSRLTVL.

The chain has TRBV4-2 and TRBJ1-1, with D possibly TRBD1 on 5 matching bases. CDR1 and CDR2 from the germline V gene are LGHNA and YNFKEQ. There are 14 residues in the CDR3. Trimming removed 6 bases from V and 1 base from J, with 12 bases in between. CDR3 nucleotide sequence: TGTGCCAGCAGAGCGGGGACGGGGAACACTGAAGCTTTCTTT. Its protein is CASRAGTGNTEAFF.

A single count supports this clone. One end of the junction does not line up with germline, which may come from a read error. V usage is TRBV7-2 and J usage is TRBJ1-3; D unclear. There are 14 residues in the CDR3. Germline V CDR1 and CDR2: SGHTA, FQGNSA. Here the CDR3 reads CASSLRGNGSTIYF. In DNA, the CDR3 is TGTGCCAGCAGCTTGAGAGGGAATGGAAGCACCATATATTTT.

The chain links TRBV19 to TRBJ1-4; the D is unclear. Germline V gives CDR1 LNHDA, CDR2 SQIVND (reference sequence). Between the trimmed V and J ends, which lost 5 bases and 1 base, there was a span of 11 bases. CDR3 length: 15 residues. The CDR3 DNA reads TGTGCCAGTAGTGTCGGTCAAGTAACTAATGAAAAACTGTTTTTT. Protein: CASSVGQVTNEKLFF.

The chain is built from TRBV5-6 and TRBJ2-3; tentative D call: TRBD1 (6 bases). Germline V lookup: CDR1 SGHDT, CDR2 YYEEEE. The CDR3 loop spans 13 amino acids. V was trimmed by 1 base and J by 6 bases, leaving 9 bases between them. The CDR3 loop reads CASSLMRGDTQYF. DNA for the CDR3: TGTGCCAGCAGCTTGATGAGGGGGGATACGCAGTATTTT.

The rearrangement joins TRBV10-3 to TRBJ2-5, with a tentative D call TRBD2 (5 bases). This CDR3 has 13 amino acids. The V gene lost 6 bases and the J gene lost 2 bases, with 10 bases spanning the gap. The germline gives CDR1 ENHRY, CDR2 SYGVKD. The CDR3 DNA reads as TGTGCCATCAGCGCCACGGGGCAAGAGACCCAGTACTTC. This codes for CAISATGQETQYF.

V and J are TRBV6-6 and TRBJ2-1, with a possible D match to TRBD2 (5 bases). The V gene lost 2 bases and the J gene lost 0 bases, with 8 bases spanning the gap. The CDR3 has 15 amino acids. CDR1 is MNHNY, CDR2 SVGAGI, per germline (reference sequence). The CDR3: CASSYPTNSYNEQFF. CDR3 coding DNA: TGTGCCAGCAGTTACCCGACTAACTCCTACAATGAGCAGTTCTTC.

V is TRBV5-1 and J is TRBJ1-1, with 11 bases fitting TRBD1. Per germline, CDR1 SGHRS and CDR2 YFSETQ. Trimming at V came to 3 bases and at J to 8 bases, leaving 0 bases not matched to a gene. This CDR3 is built from 12 residues. CDR3 DNA: TGCGCCAGCAGCTGGACAGGGGGCGAAGCTTTCTTT. This translates into CASSWTGGEAFF.

The rearrangement uses TRBV7-9 and TRBJ2-1, with D possibly being TRBD2 (5 bases). The V gene's germline CDR1 is SEHNR and CDR2 FQNEAQ (reference sequence). There are 13 residues in the CDR3. The V gene lost 0 bases and the J gene lost 7 bases, with 7 bases spanning the gap. As DNA, the CDR3 is TGTGCCAGCAGCTTAGCCCCGGGGAATGAGCAGTTCTTC. It specifies CASSLAPGNEQFF.

The chain recombines TRBV18 with TRBJ2-5; D gene uncertain. CDR3 length: 13 amino acids. Looked up from germline, CDR1 is KGHSH and CDR2 is LQKENI. The V end was cut by 3 bases, the J end by 2 bases, with 7 bases between. In DNA, the CDR3 is TGTGCCAGCTCACCCTTTAATCAAGAGACCCAGTACTTC. Its protein is CASSPFNQETQYF.

The rearrangement uses TRBV7-9 and TRBJ2-2; D not certain. Germline lookup yields CDR1 SEHNR and CDR2 FQNEAQ (reference sequence). V lost 3 bases, J lost 5 bases, and 7 bases lay in between. The CDR3 contains 13 residues. The CDR3 sequence is CASSFWETGELFF. The CDR3 nucleotides read TGTGCCAGCAGCTTCTGGGAAACCGGGGAGCTGTTTTTT.

The chain has TRBV11-3 and TRBJ1-3; a weak D match, TRBD1 (5 bases). Trimming left V 5 bases short and J 1 base short, with 9 bases between. Germline V gene data show CDR1 as SGHNT and CDR2 as YENEEA. The CDR3 is made up of 14 amino acids. Here the CDR3 reads CASSEGTSGNTIYF. Written as DNA, the CDR3 is TGTGCCAGCAGCGAAGGGACTTCTGGAAACACCATATATTTT.

This chain links TRBV6-5 with TRBJ2-7, with a possible D match to TRBD1 (6 bases). This CDR3 comprises 13 residues. Trimming left V 4 bases short and J 6 bases short, with 13 bases between. Germline-derived CDR1 and CDR2 are MNHEY and SVGAGI. CDR3 DNA sequence: TGTGCCAGCAGTTTAAGACAGGCGAGCGAGCAGTACTTC. Its protein product is CASSLRQASEQYF.

J is TRBJ2-1 and V is TRBV11-2; 12 bases fit TRBD2. From germline, CDR1 is SGHAT and CDR2 FQNNGV. V shed 3 bases, J shed 7 bases, and the junction held 4 bases outside the gene matches. The CDR3 has 15 residues. The CDR3 spells CASSLTGTSGNEQFF. CDR3 nucleotides: TGTGCCAGCAGCTTGACCGGGACTAGCGGGAATGAGCAGTTCTTC.

The chain employs TRBV30 and TRBJ1-2, with D tentatively TRBD1 (5 bases). The CDR3 loop spans 13 amino acids. Deletions cut 2 bases from V and 4 bases from J, with 11 bases between. Germline V gives CDR1 GTSNPN, CDR2 SVGIG (reference sequence). This CDR3 is CAWSWGGLYGYTF. CDR3 DNA: TGTGCCTGGAGTTGGGGGGGTCTCTATGGCTACACCTTC.

The rearrangement uses TRBV7-3 and TRBJ2-2; D perhaps matches TRBD1 (6 bases). The CDR3 is made up of 13 amino acids. From germline, CDR1 is SGHTA and CDR2 FQGTGA. V lost 5 bases to trimming and J lost 7 bases, with 11 bases between them. The DNA of the CDR3 is TGTGCCAGCAGCCCGACAGGTATCGGGGAGCTGTTTTTT. Encoded protein: CASSPTGIGELFF.

The rearrangement links TRBV1 to TRBJ2-6; the D call in the table, TRBD2, was not verified against the DNA. TRBV1 is labeled a pseudogene. The CDR3 runs to 15 residues. The CDR3 DNA is TGCACCAGCGGAAGAGGGTCAGAAGGGGCCAACGTCCTGACTTTC. Translation: CTSGRGSEGANVLTF.

This chain uses TRBV4-2 with TRBJ2-1, with no clear D. Trimming took off 3 bases at V and 5 bases at J, with 8 bases between the two ends. This CDR3 region has 13 residues. Germline loops: CDR1 LGHNA, CDR2 YNFKEQ. The CDR3 reads CASSQANNNEQFF. CDR3 sequence (DNA): TGTGCCAGCAGCCAGGCTAATAACAATGAGCAGTTCTTC.

The chain links TRBV6-1 to TRBJ1-3, with D perhaps matching TRBD1 (5 bases). The CDR3 has 15 residues. Trimming cost V 3 bases and J 0 bases, with 9 bases left between them. Germline CDR1 MNHNS, CDR2 SASEGT. The CDR3 nucleotides read TGTGCCAGCAGTGAGGGGGGGTTCTCTGGAAACACCATATATTTT. Encoded protein: CASSEGGFSGNTIYF.

This clone occurred once. V and J are TRBV2 and TRBJ2-5; 10 positions agree with TRBD1. CDR1 and CDR2 from the germline V gene are SNHLY and FYNNEI. V dropped 5 bases and J dropped 4; count of bases not matched to a gene: 4. This CDR3 is built from 14 residues. This chain's CDR3 is CASSSDRGRETQYF. CDR3 in DNA: TGTGCCAGCAGTTCCGACAGGGGGCGAGAGACCCAGTACTTC.